This TCR beta chain was obtained from a study of blood T cell repertoires in COVID-19. As for the study in general: T cells, B-cell-depleted T cells, or PBMCs provided the cDNA or gDNA that served as material.

Original processing notes: Amplified reference gene primers provided the basis for estimating nucleated cell counts. The protocol was immunoSEQ multiplex PCR, while the TCRdb copy is restricted to in-frame clones and leaves out a portion. V and J calls and clone size are as listed in that table; D and trimming were resolved from the DNA. The repertoire has roughly 170,000 clones, around 73% of them found once; the top ten carry approximately 15%. Losses at the gene ends were 1 base for V and 2 bases for J; bases not matched to a gene: 7. The length of the CDR3 is 16 residues. Germline V gene data show CDR1 as SGHTA and CDR2 as FQGNSA.

This clonotype was sampled from a woman aged 45-59 years who had recovered from COVID-19. What was sequenced was PBMCs or T cells enriched from blood (not recorded which). The chain combines TRBV7-2 with TRBJ2-5; 7 nucleotides align to TRBD2. The CDR3 reads CASSLGAGSGQETQYF. Written as DNA, the CDR3 is TGTGCCAGCAGCTTAGGAGCGGGGAGTGGGCAAGAGACCCAGTACTTC.